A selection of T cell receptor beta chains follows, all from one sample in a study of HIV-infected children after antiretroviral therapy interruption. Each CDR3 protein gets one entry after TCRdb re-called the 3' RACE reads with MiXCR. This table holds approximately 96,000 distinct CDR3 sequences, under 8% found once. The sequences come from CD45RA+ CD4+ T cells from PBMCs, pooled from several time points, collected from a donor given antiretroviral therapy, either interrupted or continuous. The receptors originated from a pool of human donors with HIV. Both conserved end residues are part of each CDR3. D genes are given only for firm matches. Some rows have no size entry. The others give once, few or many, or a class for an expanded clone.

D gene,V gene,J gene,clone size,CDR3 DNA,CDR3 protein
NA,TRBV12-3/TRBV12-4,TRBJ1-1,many,TGTGCCAGCAGTCCCCCATACACTGAAGCTTTCTTT,CASSPPYTEAFF
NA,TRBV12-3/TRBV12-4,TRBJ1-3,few,TGTGCCAGCAGCCCTGACCGAGCACCCTCTGGAAACACCATATATTTT,CASSPDRAPSGNTIYF
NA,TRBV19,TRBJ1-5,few,TGTGCCAGTAGTCTCAGGGGTTTGGGTCAGCCCCAGCATTTT,CASSLRGLGQPQHF
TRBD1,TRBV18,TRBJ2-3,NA,TGTGCCAGCTCACCTTGGCAGGGGGCTTCAGATACGCAGTATTTT,CASSPWQGASDTQYF
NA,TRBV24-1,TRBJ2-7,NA,TGTGCCACCAGCAGGGGTTACGAGCAGTACTTC,CATSRGYEQYF
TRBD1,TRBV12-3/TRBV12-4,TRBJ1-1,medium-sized,TGTGCCAGTAGGGGAACAGGGGGCACTGAAGCTTTCTTT,CASRGTGGTEAFF
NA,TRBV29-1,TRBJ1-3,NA,TGCAGCGTCGCCCCTCTTTCTGGAAACACCATATATTTT,CSVAPLSGNTIYF
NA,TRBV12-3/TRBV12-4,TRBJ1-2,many,TGTGCCAGCAGTTTGGAGGGGGGTCATGGCTACACCTTC,CASSLEGGHGYTF
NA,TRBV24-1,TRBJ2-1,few,TGTGCCACCGGTACGGGGTTGGACAATGAGCAGTTCTTC,CATGTGLDNEQFF
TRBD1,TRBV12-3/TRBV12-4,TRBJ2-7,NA,TGTGCCAGCAGCCTTTTGGCAGGGACAGGGGGCGAACACGAGCAGTACTTC,CASSLLAGTGGEHEQYF
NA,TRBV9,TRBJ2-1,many,TGTGCCAGCAGCCCAACCCTGTGGACACCATACAATGAGCATTTCTTC,CASSPTLWTPYNEHFF
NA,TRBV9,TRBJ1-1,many,TGTGCCAGCAGCGTAGCCCAGATGAACACTGAAGCTTTCTTT,CASSVAQMNTEAFF
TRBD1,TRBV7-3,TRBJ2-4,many,TGTGCCAGCAGCCCTACCCGGCTCTCCGGGACAGAGAAAAACATTCAGTACTTC,CASSPTRLSGTEKNIQYF
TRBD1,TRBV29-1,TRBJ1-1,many,TGCAGCGTTGAAGATGGGACAGTAAAAGCTTTCTTT,CSVEDGTVKAFF
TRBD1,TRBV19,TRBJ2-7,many,TGTGCCAGTAGTATGCCCCCGCAGGGGGTATTGGGTATCTCCTACGAGCAGTACTTC,CASSMPPQGVLGISYEQYF
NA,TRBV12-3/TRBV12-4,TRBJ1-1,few,TGTGCCAGCAGTTTGTACGGCGTCACTGAAGCTTTCTTT,CASSLYGVTEAFF
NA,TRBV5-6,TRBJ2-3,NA,TGTGCCAGCAGCTTGAGTCAGTCTACAGATACGCAGTATTTT,CASSLSQSTDTQYF
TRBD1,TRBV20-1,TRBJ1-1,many,TGCAGTGCCCTGAGCGGTCCCTGGGACAGTGAAGCTTTCTTT,CSALSGPWDSEAFF
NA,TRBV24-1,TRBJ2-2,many,TGTGCCACCAGTGAACCCACAAGGAACACCGGGGAGCTGTTTTTT,CATSEPTRNTGELFF
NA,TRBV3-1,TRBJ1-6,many,TGTGCCAGCAGCCAAGATAATAATTCACCCCTCCACTTT,CASSQDNNSPLHF
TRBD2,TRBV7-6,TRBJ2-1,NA,TGTGCCAGCTGCATGACCTTACGACTAGCGGGGATCGATGAGCAGTTCTTC,CASCMTLRLAGIDEQFF
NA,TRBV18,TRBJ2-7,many,TGTGCCAGCTCACCACCGGGCAGCTACGAGCAGTACTTC,CASSPPGSYEQYF
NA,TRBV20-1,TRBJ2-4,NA,TGCAGTGCTAGAGATTCCTCAGGGGCGGTGGACATTCAGTACTTC,CSARDSSGAVDIQYF
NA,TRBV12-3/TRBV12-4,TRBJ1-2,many,TGTGCCAGCAGTTTAGCGCTGCAGGGAGTGAGTGGCTACACCTTC,CASSLALQGVSGYTF
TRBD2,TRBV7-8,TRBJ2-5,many,TGTGCCAGCAGCTCGGGACTAGCGGGGGTTCCTCAAGAGACCCAGTACTTC,CASSSGLAGVPQETQYF
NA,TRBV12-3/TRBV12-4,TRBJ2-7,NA,TGTGCCAGCAGTCCGCCCACAACCGAGCAGTACTTC,CASSPPTTEQYF
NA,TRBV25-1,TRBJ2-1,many,TGTGCCAGCAGTGTGTCCTCAACCGTAGCTAATAATGAGCAGTTCTTC,CASSVSSTVANNEQFF
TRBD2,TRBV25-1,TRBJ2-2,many,TGTGCCACCCTCGGGGGGGAGCATGGGCACTCTCCTTCGAACACCGGGGAGCTGTTTTTT,CATLGGEHGHSPSNTGELFF
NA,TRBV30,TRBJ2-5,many,TGTGCCTGGAGTGTTATGGGTTCATTAGAGACCCAGTACTTC,CAWSVMGSLETQYF
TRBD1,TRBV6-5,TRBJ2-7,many,TGTGCCAGCAGTTATTTAGTCGGGACAGGTACCTACGAGCAGTACTTC,CASSYLVGTGTYEQYF
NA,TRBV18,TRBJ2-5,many,TGTGCCAGCTCACCACCGACCGAGACCCAGTACTTC,CASSPPTETQYF
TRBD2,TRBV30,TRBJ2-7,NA,TGTGCCTGGAACCGGGACTACAACTACGAGCAGTACTTC,CAWNRDYNYEQYF
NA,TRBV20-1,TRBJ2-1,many,TGCAGTGCTAGAGATTTAAGGACAGATTACAATGAGCAGTTCTTC,CSARDLRTDYNEQFF
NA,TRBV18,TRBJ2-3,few,TGTGCCAGCTCACCCCCCGGGGAGACTACGCAGTATTTT,CASSPPGETTQYF
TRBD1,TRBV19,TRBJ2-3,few,TGTGCCAGTAGGTTCGGGACAGGGGTAACAGATACGCAGTATTTT,CASRFGTGVTDTQYF
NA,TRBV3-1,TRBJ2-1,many,TGTGCCAGCAGCCTGCAAGGGGTTGGTGAGCAGTTCTTC,CASSLQGVGEQFF
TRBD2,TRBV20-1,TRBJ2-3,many,TGCAGTGCTGCAGGCCAAGGGACTAGGGACGATACGCAGTATTTT,CSAAGQGTRDDTQYF
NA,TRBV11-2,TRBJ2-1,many,TGTGCCAGCAGCTCTGAGAGTGATCGGCAGTTCTTC,CASSSESDRQFF
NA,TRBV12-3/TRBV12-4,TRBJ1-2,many,TGTGCCAGCAGCCTAAGGGGTTTTTGGCTTAACTATGGCTACACCTTC,CASSLRGFWLNYGYTF
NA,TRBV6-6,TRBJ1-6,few,TGTGCCAGCAGTTATCCAGCAGGGAGCACCTATAATTCACCCCTCCACTTT,CASSYPAGSTYNSPLHF